These 28 T cell receptor beta chains came from one sample sequenced in a study of OX40 agonist ivuxolimab in advanced cancers. The data were produced by immunoSEQ multiplex PCR, yet TCRdb's version contains in-frame clones alone and is incomplete. The sample contains around 69,000 clones, approximately 86% of which appear only once. Specimen: CD4+ or CD8+ T cells sorted from blood, collected in a trial of the OX40 agonist ivuxolimab. These TCRs come from an adult with an advanced solid tumor such as melanoma, head and neck, liver or kidney cancer.

This rearrangement joins TRBV5-5 to TRBJ2-5; D may correspond to TRBD1 or TRBD2 (5 bases each). V dropped 4 bases and J dropped 0 bases, with 16 bases sitting between them. Germline V gene data show CDR1 as SGHKS and CDR2 as YYEKEE (reference sequence). The CDR3 is made up of 16 amino acids. The CDR3: CASSLGAGSDQETQYF. The CDR3 region has the DNA TGTGCCAGCAGCCTCGGGGCGGGCAGCGACCAAGAGACCCAGTACTTC.

The V and J genes are TRBV10-3 and TRBJ2-7; TRBD1 matches 7 bases. The junction had 6 bases not matched to a gene; V was cut back by 8 bases and J by 2 bases. This CDR3 contains 13 residues. Germline V gives CDR1 ENHRY, CDR2 SYGVKD. CDR3 in amino acids: CAILGDSPYEQYF. The CDR3 coding sequence is TGTGCCATCCTGGGGGACAGCCCCTACGAGCAGTACTTC.

The chain uses TRBV5-6 and TRBJ2-7; TRBD1 aligns across 9 bases. From germline, CDR1 is SGHDT and CDR2 YYEEEE. This CDR3 region has 19 residues. V dropped 7 bases and J dropped 0; count of bases not matched to a gene: 20. CDR3 nucleotides: TGTGCCAGCGGAGGAGGGGCATGGGCACAGGGGGCGAGCTCCTACGAGCAGTACTTC. Protein product: CASGGGAWAQGASSYEQYF. The full variable domain, its missing parts supplied by reference TRBV5-6 and TRBJ2-7, is DAGVTQSPTHLIKTRGQQVTLRCSPKSGHDTVSWYQQALGQGPQFIFQYYEEEERQRGNFPDRFSGHQFPNYSSELNVNALLLGDSALYLCASGGGAWAQGASSYEQYFGPGTRLTVT.

The rearrangement uses TRBV11-2 and TRBJ2-2; the D gene could be TRBD1 or TRBD2 (5 bases each). The CDR3 covers 14 residues. V gave up 7 bases and J gave up 6 bases, with 15 bases separating them. Germline V lookup: CDR1 SGHAT, CDR2 FQNNGV. The DNA of the CDR3 is TGTGCCAGCAACACGGGACGTGGTCCCGGGGAGCTGTTTTTT. Its protein product is CASNTGRGPGELFF.

The chain recombines TRBV30 with TRBJ1-1; no reliable D call. This CDR3 is built from 12 residues. V was shortened by 3 bases and J by 4 bases, with 9 bases between the two germline ends. Germline CDR1 is GTSNPN and CDR2 is SVGIG (reference sequence). The CDR3 here is CAWSADRTEAFF. CDR3 nucleotide sequence: TGTGCCTGGAGCGCGGACCGCACTGAAGCTTTCTTT.

The chain combines TRBV7-9 with TRBJ2-1; TRBD2 agrees at 8 bases. The junction had 12 bases not matched to a gene; V was cut back by 5 bases and J by 9 bases. The germline V gene has CDR1 SEHNR and CDR2 FQNEAQ (reference sequence). The CDR3 covers 15 residues. The CDR3 here is CASSPLVAGIVEQFF. The CDR3 DNA reads as TGTGCCAGCAGCCCTCTGGTAGCGGGGATCGTTGAGCAGTTCTTC.

The chain joins TRBV20-1 to TRBJ2-1; D ambiguous. The CDR3 spans 11 residues. Germline V lookup: CDR1 DFQATT, CDR2 SNEGSKA (reference sequence). Trimming took 3 bases from V and 5 from J, leaving 5 bases between them. CDR3 sequence (DNA): TGCAGTGCTAGGGAAGACAATGAGCAGTTCTTC. Protein sequence: CSAREDNEQFF.

The chain is built from TRBV27 and TRBJ2-1; D perhaps matches TRBD2 (5 bases). This CDR3 is 15 amino acids long. The ends were cut back, 2 bases at V and 1 base at J, with 9 bases in the middle. CDR1 MNHEY and CDR2 SMNVEV come from the germline V gene (reference sequence). The CDR3 nucleotides are TGTGCCAGCAGTTTAAGAGAGGGATCCTACAATGAGCAGTTCTTC. This translates into CASSLREGSYNEQFF.

The chain joins TRBV18 to TRBJ2-5; the D is unclear. CDR3 length equals 11 residues. CDR1 and CDR2 from the germline V gene are KGHSH and LQKENI. The V end lost 6 bases, the J end lost 2 bases, and 4 bases lay between the germline ends. The CDR3 region has the DNA TGTGCCAGCTCTTCTCAAGAGACCCAGTACTTC. Protein: CASSSQETQYF. Filled out from reference TRBV18 and TRBJ2-5, the complete variable domain reads NAGVMQNPRHLVRRRGQEARLRCSPMKGHSHVYWYRQLPEEGLKFMVYLQKENIIDESGMPKERFSAEFPKEGPSILRIQQVVRGDSAAYFCASSSQETQYFGPGTRLLVL.

This clone was seen more than once but under ten times. V is TRBV15 and J is TRBJ2-5; TRBD1 aligns across 7 bases. This CDR3 has 14 residues. The V segment lost 3 bases and the J segment 14 bases; nucleotides outside the gene matches: 15. Germline CDR1 is LNHNV and CDR2 is YYDKDF (reference sequence). The CDR3 loop reads CATSSPQTGRISYF. The DNA for the CDR3 is TGTGCCACCAGCAGTCCCCAGACAGGGCGCATCTCATACTTC.

About this clone itself: Relative to the germline gene, one junction end is altered; a read error may explain this. V and J are TRBV25-1 and TRBJ2-4; maybe TRBD2 (5 bases). This CDR3 has 15 residues. Germline assignment: CDR1 MGHDK and CDR2 SYGVNS. The CDR3 DNA reads as TGTGCCAGCGGTGAATCGGGGAGAGCCAAAAACATTCAGTACTTC. Translation: CASGESGRAKNIQYF.

This clone was seen once. The chain joins TRBV27 to TRBJ2-4, with no clear D. Per the germline V gene, CDR1 is MNHEY and CDR2 is SMNVEV (reference sequence). Deletions cut 3 bases from V and 0 bases from J, with 9 bases between. The CDR3 extends over 15 amino acids. CDR3 sequence (DNA): TGTGCCAGCAGTTTTTTAGGGATAGCCAAAAACATTCAGTACTTC. It translates to CASSFLGIAKNIQYF.

The chain recombines TRBV6-1 with TRBJ1-2; 8 bases map to TRBD1. CDR3 length: 14 amino acids. V lost 9 bases to trimming and J lost 1 base; unmatched junction nucleotides: 7. Per germline, CDR1 MNHNS and CDR2 SASEGT. CDR3 sequence: CASDPGGLNYGYTF. The CDR3 region has the DNA TGTGCCAGTGACCCAGGGGGCCTTAACTATGGCTACACCTTC.

The chain combines TRBV30 with TRBJ1-5; TRBD1 matches 9 bases. The germline CDR1 and CDR2 sequences are GTSNPN and SVGIG (reference sequence). The CDR3 sequence is 15 residues long. Germline trimming cut 1 base from V and 6 bases from J; bases unmatched to any gene: 7. Written as DNA, the CDR3 is TGTGCCTGGAGTGAGGGACAGGGAGTCAGTCAGCCCCAGCATTTT. As protein: CAWSEGQGVSQPQHF.

The gene calls are TRBV30 and TRBJ1-1, with D unclear. The CDR3 spans 13 residues. The germline V and J ends were trimmed by 4 bases and 1 base, with 10 bases remaining between them. The germline CDR1 and CDR2 sequences are GTSNPN and SVGIG (reference sequence). This CDR3 is CAWTQITNTEAFF. The DNA of the CDR3 is TGTGCCTGGACCCAGATTACGAACACTGAAGCTTTCTTT.

This chain uses TRBV27 with TRBJ2-7; 7 bases match TRBD2. With V trimmed by 8 bases and J by 2 bases, 9 bases remained unmatched. In germline, CDR1 is MNHEY, CDR2 SMNVEV (reference sequence). This CDR3 has 14 residues. The CDR3 region is CASSDSGPPYEQYF. CDR3 in DNA: TGTGCCAGCTCAGATAGCGGGCCACCCTACGAGCAGTACTTC.

This rearrangement joins TRBV7-9 to TRBJ2-3; D is unresolved. The ends were cut back, 5 bases at V and 2 bases at J, with 5 bases in the middle. Germline lookup yields CDR1 SEHNR and CDR2 FQNEAQ (reference sequence). The CDR3 consists of 12 residues. The CDR3 region is CASSPNTDTQYF. DNA for the CDR3: TGTGCCAGCAGCCCGAACACAGATACGCAGTATTTT.

As DNA, the CDR3 is TGTGCCAGCAGCCCCCTACAGGGGATCACAGATACGCAGTATTTT. This translates into CASSPLQGITDTQYF. V and J are TRBV9 and TRBJ2-3; 7 nucleotides align to TRBD1. Germline CDR1 SGDLS, CDR2 YYNGEE. V was pared by 4 bases and J by 2 bases, with 7 bases of the junction left unmatched. The CDR3 spans 15 residues.

This sequence joins TRBV28 and TRBJ2-6; 8 bases are a match to TRBD1. Germline-derived CDR1 and CDR2 are MDHEN and SYDVKM. With V trimmed by 1 base and J by 2 bases, 7 bases remained unmatched. The length of the CDR3 is 18 residues. CDR3 residues: CASSLSGTGLPGANVLTF. CDR3 nucleotides: TGTGCCAGCAGTTTATCCGGGACAGGTCTCCCTGGGGCCAACGTCCTGACTTTC.

The chain recombines TRBV10-2 with TRBJ1-5; D remains ambiguous. V was cut by 2 bases and J by 4 bases, with 9 bases left in between. CDR1 and CDR2 (germline): WSHSY, SAAADI. The CDR3 runs to 14 residues. Here the CDR3 reads CASSEARSNQPQHF. The CDR3 nucleotides are TGCGCCAGCAGTGAGGCCAGGAGTAATCAGCCCCAGCATTTT.

The chain is built from TRBV6-5 and TRBJ2-2, with D possibly TRBD1 on 6 matching bases. Germline CDR1 reads MNHEY; CDR2 reads SVGAGI. V lost 5 bases to trimming and J lost 7 bases, with 17 bases between them. This CDR3 contains 15 residues. The CDR3 sequence: CASSLRGVVGGELFF. CDR3 DNA: TGTGCCAGCAGTCTCAGGGGAGTTGTGGGCGGGGAGCTGTTTTTT.

The chain links TRBV5-1 to TRBJ2-3; either TRBD1 or TRBD2 may fit D (6 bases each). Per the germline V gene, CDR1 is SGHRS and CDR2 is YFSETQ. The length of the CDR3 is 14 residues. Trimming left V 7 bases short and J 2 bases short, with 14 bases between. CDR3 bases: TGCGCCAGCGGTGTCGGGGGCGACACAGATACGCAGTATTTT. Translated: CASGVGGDTDTQYF.

The table lists this clone with a few counts. The chain carries TRBV9 and TRBJ1-2; D unresolved. There are 15 residues in the CDR3. V was trimmed by 4 bases and J by 5 bases, leaving 18 bases between them. Looked up from germline, CDR1 is SGDLS and CDR2 is YYNGEE. The CDR3 DNA is TGTGCCAGCAGCCCCTCCCCCGAGGGCGTTTATGGCTACACCTTC. Translated: CASSPSPEGVYGYTF.

The genes are TRBV7-9 and TRBJ2-5; a weak D match, TRBD1 (5 bases). Germline V gene data show CDR1 as SEHNR and CDR2 as FQNEAQ (reference sequence). V was clipped by 6 bases and J by 4 bases, with 15 bases between them. This CDR3 is 14 amino acids long. DNA of the CDR3: TGTGCCAGCAGACACCAGGGTCTCGGAGAGACCCAGTACTTC. Its translation is CASRHQGLGETQYF.

Only one count was recorded for this clone. The rearrangement joins TRBV19 to TRBJ2-5, with TRBD2 matching 7 bases. V gave up 3 bases and J gave up 5 bases; unmatched junction bases: 3. Germline CDR1 LNHDA, CDR2 SQIVND (reference sequence). The CDR3 is 13 amino acids. CDR3 sequence reads: CASSMNGGETQYF. Here the CDR3 DNA reads TGTGCCAGTAGTATGAACGGGGGGGAGACCCAGTACTTC.

The CDR3 loop is CASSLGVNEKLFF. The CDR3 nucleotides are TGCGCCAGCAGCTTGGGGGTTAATGAAAAACTGTTTTTT. The V call is TRBV5-1, the J call TRBJ1-4; no firm D call. Germline V gene data show CDR1 as SGHRS and CDR2 as YFSETQ. V gave up 0 bases and J gave up 4 bases, with 4 bases separating them. CDR3 length: 13 amino acids.

V is TRBV30 and J is TRBJ1-2, with D unresolved. Germline CDR1 is GTSNPN and CDR2 is SVGIG (reference sequence). The V end was cut by 3 bases, the J end by 0 bases, with 20 bases between. The CDR3 is made up of 17 amino acids. CDR3 coding DNA: TGTGCCTGGAGCGTAGTAAGACACTCACTCCCTAACTATGGCTACACCTTC. Translating gives CAWSVVRHSLPNYGYTF.

The gene calls are TRBV4-1 and TRBJ2-7, with 10 positions matching TRBD1. This CDR3 region has 16 residues. After removal of 4 bases from V and 2 bases from J, the junction contained 8 bases not matched to a gene. From germline, CDR1 is MGHRA and CDR2 YSYEKL. The CDR3 reads CASSRQGGQGTYEQYF. Here the CDR3 DNA reads TGCGCCAGCAGCCGCCAGGGGGGACAGGGGACCTACGAGCAGTACTTC.